The 10 T cell receptor beta chains in this list originate from one sample, sequenced in a study of neurological immune-mediated disorders (dated by TCRdb to about 2019). Libraries were constructed by 5' RACE. Sequencing instrument: Illumina HiSeq 2500. The public sequencing data were trimmed at Q25 with fastp and processed into clonotypes with MiXCR by TCRdb, which kept only in-frame beta chains. All rows with the same CDR3 protein become a single entry with the most common DNA and genes. This sample holds 84,000 or so distinct CDR3 sequences; 4.3% were observed only once. The top ten clones comprise around 6% of the sample. The sample's time point label is to be understood as: longitudinal time-point 3. The specimen sequenced was PBMCs. The receptors come from a woman between 55 and 75 years old with multiple sclerosis.

The table lists this clonotype with many counts. In nucleotides, the CDR3 is TGTGCCAGCAGTTTTTGGGACAGGACCGCGTACGAGCAGTACTTC. This gives the protein CASSFWDRTAYEQYF. The rearrangement uses TRBV12-3 or TRBV12-4 and TRBJ2-7; 8 bases fit TRBD1. Losses at the gene ends were 3 bases for V and 4 bases for J; bases not matched to a gene: 8. The CDR3 loop spans 15 amino acids.

The sample holds many counts of this clonotype. The gene calls are TRBV5-1 and TRBJ2-4; tentatively, D is TRBD1 (6 bases). Germline lookup yields CDR1 SGHRS and CDR2 YFSETQ. V dropped 0 bases and J dropped 10 bases, with 17 bases sitting between them. The CDR3 has 15 amino acids. CDR3 in amino acids: CASSLGGRGIRIQYF. Written as DNA, the CDR3 is TGCGCCAGCAGCTTGGGAGGCAGGGGAATTCGAATTCAGTACTTC.

This clonotype has ten or more counts. CDR3 nucleotide sequence: TGTGCCAGCTCAGAAGCGATGAACACTGAAGCTTTCTTT. It encodes CASSEAMNTEAFF. The chain employs TRBV18 and TRBJ1-1; no firm D call. Germline V gene sequence: CDR1 KGHSH, CDR2 LQKENI. The ends were cut back, 5 bases at V and 0 bases at J, with 7 bases in the middle. The CDR3 has 13 residues. Together with reference TRBV18 and TRBJ1-1, the CDR3 gives the full variable domain: NAGVMQNPRHLVRRRGQEARLRCSPMKGHSHVYWYRQLPEEGLKFMVYLQKENIIDESGMPKERFSAEFPKEGPSILRIQQVVRGDSAAYFCASSEAMNTEAFFGQGTRLTVV.

Many counts were recorded for this clonotype. The genes are TRBV12-3 or TRBV12-4 and TRBJ1-6; TRBD1 might be the D (6 bases). Trimming pared 6 bases from V and 0 bases from J, leaving 9 bases between. This CDR3 is built from 15 residues. CDR3 DNA: TGTGCCAGCAGCCCGGACAGCTCCTATAATTCACCCCTCCACTTT. This codes for CASSPDSSYNSPLHF.

This clonotype appeared many times. The V and J genes are TRBV12-3 or TRBV12-4 and TRBJ2-7, with 8 bases matching TRBD2. The junction had 5 bases not matched to a gene; V was cut back by 4 bases and J by 0 bases. This CDR3 spans 15 amino acids. CDR3 bases: TGTGCCAGCAGTTCCGGGACTAGGAGCTCCTACGAGCAGTACTTC. It translates to CASSSGTRSSYEQYF.

This clonotype came up many times. The chain has TRBV5-1 and TRBJ2-2; possible D gene TRBD1, 5 bases. Germline lookup yields CDR1 SGHRS and CDR2 YFSETQ. This CDR3 is built from 15 residues. Between the trimmed V and J ends, which lost 4 bases and 0 bases, there was a span of 10 bases. CDR3 residues: CASSQTAPNTGELFF. CDR3 coding DNA: TGCGCCAGCAGCCAGACAGCCCCGAACACCGGGGAGCTGTTTTTT.

This clonotype was picked up many times. This chain uses TRBV18 with TRBJ2-7; 9 bases agree with TRBD1. Per the germline V gene, CDR1 is KGHSH and CDR2 is LQKENI. This CDR3 contains 13 residues. V shed 7 bases, J shed 3 bases, and the junction held 4 bases outside the gene matches. CDR3 bases: TGTGCCAGCTTACCGGGACAGGGCTACGAGCAGTACTTC. Its translation is CASLPGQGYEQYF.

This clonotype showed up many times. The V gene is TRBV4-2, the J gene TRBJ1-2; D is unresolved. Trimming removed 0 bases at V and 3 bases at J, with 11 bases between. The CDR3 consists of 15 residues. Germline loops: CDR1 LGHNA, CDR2 YNFKEQ. For the CDR3, the DNA is TGTGCCAGCAGCCAAGATAGAGCGATTGACTATGGCTACACCTTC. Protein sequence: CASSQDRAIDYGYTF.

The table lists this clonotype with many counts. The chain joins TRBV7-8 to TRBJ2-5; D is unresolved. The CDR3 extends over 12 amino acids. Trimming took off 4 bases at V and 4 bases at J, with 7 bases between the two ends. Germline lookup yields CDR1 SGHVS and CDR2 FQNEAQ. The CDR3 reads CASSSARETQYF. The CDR3 DNA follows: TGTGCCAGCAGCTCCGCCCGAGAGACCCAGTACTTC. The whole variable domain, remainder taken from reference TRBV7-8 and TRBJ2-5, is GAGVSQSPRYKVAKRGQDVALRCDPISGHVSLFWYQQALGQGPEFLTYFQNEAQLDKSGLPSDRFFAERPEGSVSTLKIQRTQQEDSAVYLCASSSARETQYFGPGTRLLVL.

At least ten counts were recorded for this clonotype. The chain recombines TRBV7-8 with TRBJ2-1, with TRBD2 matching over 8 bases. After removal of 1 base from V and 9 bases from J, the junction contained 8 bases not matched to a gene. CDR3 size: 15 residues. CDR1 is SGHVS and CDR2 is FQNEAQ in the germline V gene. The CDR3 nucleotides are TGTGCCAGCAGCTTAGGACGCGGACTAGCAGGTGAGCAGTTCTTC. Protein product: CASSLGRGLAGEQFF.